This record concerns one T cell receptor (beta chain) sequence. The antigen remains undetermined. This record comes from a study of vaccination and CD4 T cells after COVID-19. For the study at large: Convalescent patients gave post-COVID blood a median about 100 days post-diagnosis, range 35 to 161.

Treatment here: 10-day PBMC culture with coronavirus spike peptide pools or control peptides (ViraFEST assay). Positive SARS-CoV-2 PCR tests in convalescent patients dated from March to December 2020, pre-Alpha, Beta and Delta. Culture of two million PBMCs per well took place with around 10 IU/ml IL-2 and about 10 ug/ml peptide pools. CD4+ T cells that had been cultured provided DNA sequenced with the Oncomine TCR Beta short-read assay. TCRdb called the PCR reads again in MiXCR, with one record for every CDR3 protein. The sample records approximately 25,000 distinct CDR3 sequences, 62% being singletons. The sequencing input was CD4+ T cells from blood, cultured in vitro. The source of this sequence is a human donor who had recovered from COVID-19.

Here the CDR3 DNA reads TGTGCCAGCAGCCCAGCGGGAGGCCTGTTCTTC. It translates to CASSPAGGLFF. V is TRBV7-6 and J is TRBJ2-1; 9 nucleotides align to TRBD2. With 5 bases clipped from V and 15 bases from J, the junction kept 5 bases outside the gene matches. Germline V lookup: CDR1 SGHVS, CDR2 FNYEAQ. There are 11 residues in the CDR3.